Reported below is one T cell receptor (beta chain). This clone was seen a few times. The antigen it recognizes is unknown. Nothing much larger sits one base from this clone, and base qualities are not available. Sequences LNHDA (CDR1) and SQIVND (CDR2) are obtained from the germline V gene (reference sequence). From cysteine to phenylalanine, the CDR3 is 16 amino acids long. Only the CDR3 DNA is retained, 48 bases long and in frame from the first base. V is trimmed back by 3 bases and J by 2 bases, and the junction contains 9 bases that no gene match accounts for. The data belong to a study of blood T cell repertoires in COVID-19 (dated by TCRdb to between 2020 and 2021). For the wider study: Collaborator samples came from the United States, Italy and Spain and covered acute and convalescent phases of COVID-19. The material from the prospective study consisted of cDNA or gDNA derived from T cells, B-cell-depleted T cells, or PBMCs. The dataset comprised deeply sampled blood TCRbeta repertoires from subjects exposed to, actively infected with, or recovered from COVID-19. The repertoires were released in a freely available public database intended as a resource for research on the immune response to SARS-CoV-2. The samples were drawn from the first 160 participants of the ongoing ImmuneRACE study and from 1,254 subjects provided by 6 global collaborators. A de-identified subject ID, COVID-19 status, age in years and sex were almost always included in the sample metadata. Where available, HLA class I and class II types were taken from metadata supplied by the sample provider and were not determined by assay-based typing. The paper's findings and limits, for the study overall: How much clinical and demographic metadata was included differed by source and by participant, and the metadata was provided uncurated.

The immunoSEQ Assay, a bias-controlled multiplex PCR, was used to amplify TCRbeta CDR3 regions from genomic DNA. Per the original workflow: Within the assay, amplification of reference gene primers was used to estimate how many nucleated cells each sample contained. Sequence reads were collapsed and filtered to measure the absolute abundance of every unique TCRbeta CDR3 rearrangement. Productive Simpson clonality was computed per sample as the square root of Simpson's diversity index over productive rearrangements. Drawn from immuneACCESS, this table holds only the in-frame rearrangements with V and J called that TCRdb kept. Clones are partly lost; checked studies trace under half to an unresolved V gene and leave the rest unexplained. For V, J and clone size, that table is used; D and trimming come from the DNA. This sample has tens of thousands of clones in its table, and around 86% of those were observed once. Over 0.95% of the sample is taken by the ten largest.

Whole blood was collected in K2EDTA tubes by collaborating institutions according to the institutions' own protocols. Collaborator samples were shipped for TCRbeta analysis as frozen whole blood, isolated PBMCs, or DNA extracted from either sample type. The receptor was isolated from a human donor in a cohort sampled during active COVID-19. The chain links TRBV19 with TRBJ2-7; 8 bases in the junction line up with TRBD1. The sequencing sample was made of peripheral blood. CDR3 reads: CASSIRDRPEAYEQYF. The bases read TGTGCCAGTAGTATCCGGGACAGGCCGGAGGCCTACGAGCAGTACTTC.